The 22 T cell receptor beta chains presented below share a single source sample, sequenced in a study of response to subunit inactivated influenza vaccine. TCRdb ran MiXCR on the RT-PCR reads and lists one entry per CDR3 protein. Here the sample spans approximately 290,000 distinct CDR3 sequences, over 20% being singletons. The source was PBMCs from blood, collected 21 months after vaccination. Receptor source: a man aged 45 to 75 who received an inactivated influenza vaccine.

This chain joins TRBV27 and TRBJ2-3; 8 bases fit TRBD1. Losses at the gene ends were 5 bases for V and 2 bases for J; bases not matched to a gene: 6. CDR1 and CDR2 (germline): MNHEY, SMNVEV (reference sequence). The CDR3 loop spans 15 amino acids. CDR3 loop: CASSPRQGITDTQYF. Here the CDR3 DNA reads TGTGCCAGCAGTCCCAGACAGGGGATCACAGATACGCAGTATTTT.

Remarks on this clonotype: The missing conserved phenylalanine or tryptophan at the end of this CDR3 makes a read error likely. This chain uses TRBV24-1 with TRBJ2-3; no clear D. The V end lost 0 bases, the J end lost 8 bases, and 8 bases lay between the germline ends. The CDR3 is 13 amino acids. Germline V lookup: CDR1 KGHDR, CDR2 SFDVKD. The CDR3 sequence is CATSDLHLGTQYV. The CDR3 nucleotides read TGTGCCACCAGTGATTTGCACTTGGGTACGCAGTATGTT.

Regarding this clonotype: The conserved phenylalanine or tryptophan normally closing the CDR3 is absent here, so this likely arose from a read error. The chain links TRBV20-1 to TRBJ1-5, with 11 bases lining up with TRBD1. CDR1 and CDR2 from the germline V gene are DFQATT and SNEGSKA (reference sequence). The CDR3 has 16 residues. The CDR3 spells CSARPGTGGSSQPQHS. The DNA of the CDR3 is TGCAGTGCTAGGCCCGGGACAGGGGGGAGCAGTCAGCCCCAGCATTCT.

This clonotype came up a few times. J is TRBJ1-1 and V is TRBV7-2; D remains unclear. This CDR3 is built from 14 residues. Trimming pared 6 bases from V and 4 bases from J, leaving 15 bases between. Germline CDR1 reads SGHTA; CDR2 reads FQGNSA. This CDR3 is CASSPTRAATEAFF. CDR3 nucleotide sequence: TGTGCCAGCAGTCCGACTAGGGCGGCCACTGAAGCTTTCTTT.

In its sample, this clonotype was seen a few times. The J gene is TRBJ1-3, the V gene TRBV19, with 7 bases fitting TRBD1. The germline CDR1 and CDR2 sequences are LNHDA and SQIVND (reference sequence). V was pared by 6 bases and J by 7 bases, with 9 bases of the junction left unmatched. CDR3 length: 14 amino acids. The CDR3 sequence is CASSPGQRPNTIYF. The CDR3 DNA is TGTGCCAGTAGCCCGGGACAGCGGCCCAACACCATATATTTT.

The rearrangement uses TRBV4-2 and TRBJ1-5; no clear D. Trimming stripped 0 bases from V and 1 base from J, with 13 bases between. The CDR3 contains 17 residues. Per germline, CDR1 LGHNA and CDR2 YNFKEQ. The CDR3 sequence: CASSQEAGRRSNQPQHF. DNA of the CDR3: TGTGCCAGCAGCCAAGAGGCCGGCAGGAGAAGCAATCAGCCCCAGCATTTT.

This clonotype was detected only once. The V call is TRBV12-3 or TRBV12-4, the J call TRBJ2-7; tentative D call: TRBD1 (5 bases). V was clipped by 7 bases and J by 0 bases, with 16 bases between them. CDR3 length: 15 amino acids. The CDR3 spells CASTLTVSSSYEQYF. The CDR3 DNA follows: TGTGCCAGCACCCTGACAGTGTCGTCCTCCTACGAGCAGTACTTC.

J is TRBJ2-1 and V is TRBV4-3; 7 nucleotides agree with TRBD2. The J segment lost 3 bases and the V segment lost 0 bases, leaving 5 bases of the junction unmatched. Per the germline V gene, CDR1 is LGHNA and CDR2 is YSLEER. This CDR3 spans 16 amino acids. CDR3 nucleotides: TGCGCCAGCAGCCAAGATCCCAGCGGGGTCTACAATGAGCAGTTCTTC. Protein sequence: CASSQDPSGVYNEQFF.

The chain couples TRBV20-1 to TRBJ2-2; weak D call: TRBD1 (6 bases). This CDR3 is built from 18 residues. Germline CDR1 and CDR2: DFQATT and SNEGSKA (reference sequence). V was cut by 1 base and J by 2 bases, with 20 bases left in between. The CDR3 region has the DNA TGCAGTGCTAGAGTTTGTTGGACCCCGGGACAAAACACCGGGGAGCTGTTTTTT. Protein product: CSARVCWTPGQNTGELFF.

The chain is built from TRBV6-5 and TRBJ2-7; 8 nucleotides align to TRBD1. This CDR3 region has 17 residues. Germline V gives CDR1 MNHEY, CDR2 SVGAGI. The J segment lost 4 bases and the V segment lost 3 bases, leaving 14 bases of the junction unmatched. This CDR3 reads CASSYRRGPGQAYEQYF. CDR3 nucleotide sequence: TGTGCCAGCAGTTATCGAAGGGGTCCGGGACAGGCTTACGAGCAGTACTTC.

This clonotype is a singleton in its sample. This rearrangement joins TRBV7-8 to TRBJ2-2; 9 bases agree with TRBD1. The germline V gene encodes CDR1 SGHVS and CDR2 FQNEAQ. V was pared by 5 bases and J by 4 bases, with 2 bases of the junction left unmatched. This CDR3 is 14 amino acids long. The CDR3 here is CASSPDRGTGELFF. The CDR3 nucleotides are TGTGCCAGCAGCCCGGACAGGGGCACCGGGGAGCTGTTTTTT. Full variable domain (missing parts from reference TRBV7-8 and TRBJ2-2): GAGVSQSPRYKVAKRGQDVALRCDPISGHVSLFWYQQALGQGPEFLTYFQNEAQLDKSGLPSDRFFAERPEGSVSTLKIQRTQQEDSAVYLCASSPDRGTGELFFGEGSRLTVL.

This clonotype occurred many times. This chain connects TRBV7-8 to TRBJ2-2, with TRBD2 as a possible D gene (5 bases). This CDR3 spans 15 amino acids. Trimming shortened V by 5 bases and J by 4 bases, and 14 bases separated the two germline ends. CDR1 SGHVS and CDR2 FQNEAQ come from the germline V gene. The CDR3 loop is CASSTRSGFTGELFF. In DNA form, the CDR3 reads TGTGCCAGCAGCACTAGAAGCGGTTTCACCGGGGAGCTGTTTTTT.

This clonotype was seen a handful of times. The chain carries TRBV20-1 and TRBJ1-2; no definite D call. Germline values: CDR1 DFQATT, CDR2 SNEGSKA (reference sequence). The CDR3 covers 14 residues. The V and J ends lost 4 bases and 0 bases respectively, with 12 bases between them. As DNA, the CDR3 is TGCAGTGCTAAAAGGGCGGCTACTAACTATGGCTACACCTTC. Protein sequence: CSAKRAATNYGYTF.

The rearrangement joins TRBV29-1 to TRBJ2-7, with D possibly matching TRBD1 (6 bases). The CDR3 runs 13 residues. Looked up from germline, CDR1 is SQVTM and CDR2 is ANQGSEA. V dropped 3 bases and J dropped 5 bases, with 14 bases sitting between them. The CDR3 DNA sequence: TGCAGCGTTGATCAGGGGCGCTTCCACGAGCAGTACTTC. This encodes CSVDQGRFHEQYF.

This clonotype was recorded at least ten times. The genes are TRBV5-1 and TRBJ2-2; D is undetermined. The CDR3 runs to 12 residues. The germline gives CDR1 SGHRS, CDR2 YFSETQ. V was trimmed by 1 base and J by 4 bases, leaving 2 bases between them. CDR3 in amino acids: CASSLSTGELFF. CDR3 nucleotide sequence: TGCGCCAGCAGCTTGTCCACCGGGGAGCTGTTTTTT.

This clonotype was recorded a few times. The J gene is TRBJ1-1, the V gene TRBV28; no definite D call. The V end lost 8 bases, the J end lost 9 bases, and 16 bases lay between the germline ends. Germline loops: CDR1 MDHEN, CDR2 SYDVKM. The CDR3 is 12 residues long. The CDR3 sequence: CASGGHGRQAFF. The CDR3 coding sequence is TGTGCCAGCGGAGGTCACGGGAGACAAGCTTTCTTT.

In this sample, this clonotype turned up a few times. This chain connects TRBV4-3 to TRBJ1-6; possible D gene TRBD1, 5 bases. Per germline, CDR1 LGHNA and CDR2 YSLEER. The V gene lost 3 bases and the J gene lost 7 bases, with 16 bases spanning the gap. The CDR3 length is 16 residues. This CDR3 is CASSQGRGLINSPLHF. CDR3 DNA sequence: TGCGCCAGCAGCCAGGGACGAGGGTTGATAAATTCACCCCTCCACTTT.

A few counts support this clonotype. The chain links TRBV12-3 or TRBV12-4 to TRBJ1-5, with D uncertain. V lost 7 bases and J lost 7, with 11 bases in between. This CDR3 comprises 12 residues. The CDR3 loop reads CASKKGPQPQHF. For the CDR3, the DNA is TGTGCCAGCAAAAAGGGCCCCCAGCCCCAGCATTTT.

A few counts support this clonotype. The gene calls are TRBV27 and TRBJ1-1; TRBD1 agrees at 7 bases. CDR3 length equals 16 residues. The germline gives CDR1 MNHEY, CDR2 SMNVEV (reference sequence). The junction had 15 bases not matched to a gene; V was cut back by 7 bases and J by 4 bases. The CDR3 bases are TGTGCCAGCATGACTCTCAGGGGGAGCATGGGCACTGAAGCTTTCTTT. Translating it yields CASMTLRGSMGTEAFF.

This clonotype was seen more than once but under ten times. This chain joins TRBV28 and TRBJ1-6; a weak D match, TRBD1 (5 bases). Germline V lookup: CDR1 MDHEN, CDR2 SYDVKM. V shed 5 bases and J shed 9 bases, with 17 bases lying between them. This CDR3 has 15 amino acids. The CDR3 region has the DNA TGTGCCAGCAGTATTGGTGGGGCAATCAGTTCACCCCTCCACTTT. Translating gives CASSIGGAISSPLHF.

This clonotype was found once. One junction end does not reproduce the germline sequence, and a read error may be involved. The chain recombines TRBV3-1 with TRBJ1-6; 8 positions agree with TRBD1. The CDR3 is made up of 14 amino acids. Germline assignment: CDR1 LGHDT and CDR2 YNNKEL (reference sequence). The CDR3 reads CASSPDRANLPLHF. CDR3 bases: TGTGCCAGCAGCCCGGACAGGGCGAATTTACCCCTCCACTTT.

This clonotype appeared a few times. This chain uses TRBV27 with TRBJ1-4; tentatively, D is TRBD1 (5 bases). Trimming stripped 7 bases from V and 8 bases from J, with 14 bases between. From germline, CDR1 is MNHEY and CDR2 SMNVEV (reference sequence). The length of the CDR3 is 13 residues. CDR3: CASNHGAGEKLFF. The CDR3 bases are TGTGCCAGCAATCATGGGGCGGGCGAAAAACTGTTTTTT.